This T cell receptor beta chain was captured by sequencing in a study of blood T cell repertoires in COVID-19. Looking at the study overall: Samples of COVID-19 (acute and convalescent) were obtained from the United States, Italy and Spain.

Sequencing used immunoSEQ multiplex PCR; TCRdb keeps in-frame clones, though not all of them. The sample carries 150,000 to 200,000 clones, about 86% recorded once. The germline gives CDR1 MNHEY, CDR2 SMNVEV (reference sequence). V was clipped by 5 bases and J by 0 bases, with 10 bases between them. CDR3 size: 14 residues. Cohort assignment relied on participant-reported clinical history. Of note for this clone: The sample contains more than one DNA sequence encoding this CDR3.

The receptor's source is a woman aged 40-49 years in a cohort exposed to, infected with or recovered from COVID-19 (not recorded which). The sequencing sample was made of PBMCs or T cells enriched from blood (not recorded which). J is TRBJ1-2 and V is TRBV27; possibly TRBD1 for D (5 bases). This CDR3 reads CASSRRGSNYGYTF. The DNA for the CDR3 is TGTGCCAGCAGTCGTAGGGGCTCTAACTATGGCTACACCTTC.